These 26 T cell receptor beta chains were sequenced from one sample in a study of blood T cell repertoires in COVID-19. Profiled with immunoSEQ multiplex PCR; TCRdb holds only in-frame clones, not every one. The table lists about 210,000 clones, about 87% of them singletons. The material sequenced was peripheral blood. The receptors stem from a man aged 55 to 70 with acute or convalescent COVID-19.

The chain links TRBV3-1 (or the pseudogene TRBV3-2) to TRBJ2-7, with 8 bases matching TRBD1. Looked up from germline, CDR1 is LGHDT and CDR2 is YNNKEL (reference sequence). The CDR3 consists of 16 residues. J gave up 0 bases and V 7 bases, and 11 bases lay outside the gene matches. Here the CDR3 reads CASTTKVTGGSYEQYF. In nucleotides, the CDR3 is TGTGCCAGCACCACCAAAGTCACAGGGGGCTCCTACGAGCAGTACTTC.

The J gene is TRBJ2-5, the V gene TRBV11-2; no definite D call. V lost 5 bases to trimming and J lost 5 bases, with 12 bases between them. Germline V CDR1 and CDR2: SGHAT, FQNNGV. The CDR3 consists of 13 residues. The CDR3 spells CASSLGGEETQYF. The CDR3 DNA reads as TGTGCCAGCAGCCTTGGCGGTGAGGAGACCCAGTACTTC.

The CDR3 here is CASTQRQGQTETQYF. The CDR3 nucleotides read TGTGCCAGCACCCAAAGACAGGGTCAAACCGAGACCCAGTACTTC. The chain joins TRBV11-2 to TRBJ2-5; 7 positions match TRBD1. The trim removed 7 bases at V and 5 bases at J, leaving 13 bases unmatched. The CDR3 runs to 15 residues. Germline CDR1 SGHAT, CDR2 FQNNGV.

This rearrangement joins TRBV30 to TRBJ1-3; TRBD1 matches 8 bases. V shed 7 bases and J 0 bases; nucleotides not matched to a gene: 8. The CDR3 has 15 residues. CDR1 is GTSNPN, CDR2 SVGIG, per germline (reference sequence). CDR3 bases: TGTGCCTCTCTATTCGACAGGGGCTCTGGAAACACCATATATTTT. Encoded protein: CASLFDRGSGNTIYF. The whole variable domain, remainder taken from reference TRBV30 and TRBJ1-3, is SQTIHQWPATLVQPVGSPLSLECTVEGTSNPNLYWYRQAAGRGLQLLFYSVGIGQISSEVPQNLSASRPQDRQFILSSKKLLLSDSGFYLCASLFDRGSGNTIYFGEGSWLTVV.

The rearrangement joins TRBV3-1 (or the pseudogene TRBV3-2) to TRBJ1-4, with TRBD1 as a possible D gene (6 bases). The CDR3 length is 16 residues. V dropped 3 bases and J dropped 0 bases, with 11 bases sitting between them. The germline gives CDR1 LGHDT, CDR2 YNNKEL (reference sequence). CDR3 sequence reads: CASSQGAVATNEKLFF. CDR3 in DNA: TGTGCCAGCAGCCAGGGGGCCGTTGCAACTAATGAAAAACTGTTTTTT.

This chain links TRBV6-6 with TRBJ1-2; D is perhaps TRBD1 (6 bases). The CDR3 has 15 residues. V dropped 0 bases and J dropped 1 base, with 9 bases sitting between them. Germline assignment: CDR1 MNHNY and CDR2 SVGAGI (reference sequence). The CDR3 coding sequence is TGTGCCAGCAGTTACTCGGACAGTTATAACTATGGCTACACCTTC. It encodes CASSYSDSYNYGYTF.

This chain links TRBV6-2 or TRBV6-3 with TRBJ2-7; tentative D call: TRBD2 (5 bases). In germline, CDR1 is MNHEY, CDR2 SVGEGT. The CDR3 is made up of 15 amino acids. Trimming removed 2 bases from V and 0 bases from J, with 11 bases in between. CDR3 loop: CASSYGKTNSYEQYF. For the CDR3, the DNA is TGTGCCAGCAGTTACGGGAAGACTAACTCCTACGAGCAGTACTTC.

The V gene is TRBV5-4, the J gene TRBJ1-3, with 7 bases matching TRBD1. CDR1 is SGHNT and CDR2 is YYREEE in the germline V gene (reference sequence). The CDR3 loop spans 14 amino acids. V was pared by 4 bases and J by 4 bases, with 5 bases of the junction left unmatched. Here the CDR3 DNA reads TGTGCCAGCAGCCGCGACAGGGTAGGAAACACCATATATTTT. Translating gives CASSRDRVGNTIYF.

V and J are TRBV7-8 and TRBJ1-1, with D possibly being TRBD1 (6 bases). This CDR3 contains 20 residues. Germline V CDR1 and CDR2: SGHVS, FQNEAQ. The V end lost 1 base, the J end lost 6 bases, and 30 bases lay between the germline ends. CDR3 DNA: TGTGCCAGCAGCTTAGTGGGGAGCGGAGCGGGACACCCCCTAACCCCTGAAGCTTTCTTT. The encoded protein is CASSLVGSGAGHPLTPEAFF.

The J gene is TRBJ1-4, the V gene TRBV27; perhaps TRBD1 as D (5 bases). This CDR3 spans 15 amino acids. V was trimmed by 2 bases and J by 7 bases, leaving 14 bases between them. Germline values: CDR1 MNHEY, CDR2 SMNVEV (reference sequence). CDR3: CASSLGRGSVEKLFF. The CDR3 region has the DNA TGTGCCAGCAGTTTAGGACGGGGGTCGGTTGAAAAACTGTTTTTT.

CDR3 sequence: CASSIFPGDQPQHF. CDR3 sequence (DNA): TGTGCCAGTAGTATCTTCCCTGGAGATCAGCCCCAGCATTTT. The chain carries TRBV19 and TRBJ1-5; the D is unclear. The CDR3 totals 14 residues. Deletions cut 3 bases from V and 5 bases from J, with 11 bases between. The germline gives CDR1 LNHDA, CDR2 SQIVND (reference sequence). The whole variable domain, filled in from reference TRBV19 and TRBJ1-5, reads DGGITQSPKYLFRKEGQNVTLSCEQNLNHDAMYWYRQDPGQGLRLIYYSQIVNDFQKGDIAEGYSVSREKKESFPLTVTSAQKNPTAFYLCASSIFPGDQPQHFGDGTRLSIL.

This chain joins TRBV3-1 (or the pseudogene TRBV3-2) and TRBJ2-5; maybe TRBD2 (5 bases). Trimming stripped 0 bases from V and 5 bases from J, with 10 bases between. The CDR3 is 14 residues long. From germline, CDR1 is LGHDT and CDR2 YNNKEL (reference sequence). CDR3 sequence (DNA): TGTGCCAGCAGCCAAGATGTACGGAGGGAGACCCAGTACTTC. It yields the protein CASSQDVRRETQYF.

V gene TRBV5-1 combines with J gene TRBJ2-7, with TRBD2 identical over 8 bases. Germline CDR1 SGHRS, CDR2 YFSETQ. This CDR3 has 15 amino acids. Trimming took 0 bases from V and 6 from J; bases not matched to a gene: 8. CDR3 coding DNA: TGCGCCAGCAGCTTGGCCGGTAGCGGGGAAGTCGAGCAGTACTTC. This sequence encodes CASSLAGSGEVEQYF. Full variable domain (missing parts from reference TRBV5-1 and TRBJ2-7): KAGVTQTPRYLIKTRGQQVTLSCSPISGHRSVSWYQQTPGQGLQFLFEYFSETQRNKGNFPGRFSGRQFSNSRSEMNVSTLELGDSALYLCASSLAGSGEVEQYFGPGTRLTVT.

On this clone itself: The same CDR3 arises from other DNA sequences in this sample as well. The rearrangement joins TRBV5-1 to TRBJ1-6, with 9 bases identical to TRBD1. V lost 4 bases and J lost 6; bases outside the gene matches: 2. The germline gives CDR1 SGHRS, CDR2 YFSETQ. The CDR3 is 14 residues long. The DNA of the CDR3 is TGCGCCAGCAGCCCGGGACAGGGTAATTCACCCCTCCACTTT. Protein sequence: CASSPGQGNSPLHF.

The chain is built from TRBV19 and TRBJ1-1, with 9 nucleotides matching TRBD1. The V and J ends lost 5 bases and 7 bases, in that order; junction bases with no gene match: 8. The CDR3 sequence is 14 residues long. Germline loops: CDR1 LNHDA, CDR2 SQIVND (reference sequence). CDR3 loop: CASSVTPTGGEAFF. The CDR3 region has the DNA TGTGCCAGTAGTGTGACGCCGACAGGGGGTGAAGCTTTCTTT. The variable domain in full, completed from reference TRBV19 and TRBJ1-1, reads DGGITQSPKYLFRKEGQNVTLSCEQNLNHDAMYWYRQDPGQGLRLIYYSQIVNDFQKGDIAEGYSVSREKKESFPLTVTSAQKNPTAFYLCASSVTPTGGEAFFGQGTRLTVV.

CDR3 nucleotide sequence: TGCGCCAGCAGCTTGTGGACTAGCGGGGGGCCACTTTCCTACGAGCAGTACTTC. Protein product: CASSLWTSGGPLSYEQYF. The V gene is TRBV5-1, the J gene TRBJ2-7, with 14 nucleotides matching TRBD2. V dropped 1 base and J dropped 1; count of bases not matched to a gene: 7. CDR1 and CDR2 (germline): SGHRS, YFSETQ. The CDR3 is made up of 18 amino acids. The entire variable domain, with the rest obtained from reference TRBV5-1 and TRBJ2-7, is as follows: KAGVTQTPRYLIKTRGQQVTLSCSPISGHRSVSWYQQTPGQGLQFLFEYFSETQRNKGNFPGRFSGRQFSNSRSEMNVSTLELGDSALYLCASSLWTSGGPLSYEQYFGPGTRLTVT.

This chain connects TRBV5-1 to TRBJ1-6; D is possibly TRBD1 (6 bases). The V gene's germline CDR1 is SGHRS and CDR2 YFSETQ. V was shortened by 5 bases and J by 7 bases, with 13 bases between the two germline ends. The CDR3 is 14 amino acids. The chain's CDR3 is CASRIRDTNSPLHF. The CDR3 DNA sequence: TGCGCCAGCAGGATACGGGACACCAATTCACCCCTCCACTTT.

V and J are TRBV9 and TRBJ1-6; D is possibly TRBD1 (6 bases). This CDR3 contains 16 residues. The germline V gene encodes CDR1 SGDLS and CDR2 YYNGEE. The ends were cut back, 3 bases at V and 0 bases at J, with 10 bases in the middle. DNA of the CDR3: TGTGCCAGCAGCGGGACAGCTAGCTCCTATAATTCACCCCTCCACTTT. This codes for CASSGTASSYNSPLHF.

This rearrangement joins TRBV5-1 to TRBJ1-2; D is unclear. CDR1 and CDR2 (germline): SGHRS, YFSETQ. The CDR3 length is 13 residues. V gave up 0 bases and J gave up 5 bases, with 8 bases separating them. CDR3 nucleotides: TGCGCCAGCAGCTTGGCAGGAGGGTATGGCTACACCTTC. Protein product: CASSLAGGYGYTF. Full variable domain (remainder filled in from reference TRBV5-1 and TRBJ1-2): KAGVTQTPRYLIKTRGQQVTLSCSPISGHRSVSWYQQTPGQGLQFLFEYFSETQRNKGNFPGRFSGRQFSNSRSEMNVSTLELGDSALYLCASSLAGGYGYTFGSGTRLTVV.

The chain is built from TRBV7-9 and TRBJ2-2, with TRBD1 matching 11 bases. The V gene end was trimmed by 5 bases and the J gene end by 5 bases; junction bases not matched to a gene: 7. Germline CDR1 is SEHNR and CDR2 is FQNEAQ (reference sequence). This CDR3 region has 16 residues. The CDR3 coding sequence is TGTGCCAGCAGCCCCCGGACAGGGGGCCTGACCGGGGAGCTGTTTTTT. This sequence encodes CASSPRTGGLTGELFF.

This clone was detected only a few times. The chain joins TRBV29-1 to TRBJ2-2, with 10 bases lining up with TRBD1. After removal of 6 bases from V and 6 bases from J, the junction contained 10 bases not matched to a gene. Germline CDR1 and CDR2: SQVTM and ANQGSEA. The CDR3 is made up of 15 amino acids. The CDR3 DNA reads as TGCAGCGTGCGACCGGGACAGGGGTCCGCCGGGGAGCTGTTTTTT. Its protein product is CSVRPGQGSAGELFF.

V gene TRBV6-2 or TRBV6-3 combines with J gene TRBJ2-7; 11 positions agree with TRBD2. With V trimmed by 2 bases and J by 3 bases, 6 bases remained unmatched. This CDR3 region has 16 residues. Germline V gene data show CDR1 as MNHEY and CDR2 as SVGEGT. The CDR3, as DNA: TGTGCCAGCAGTTACGCCGGGACTAGCGGAAACTACGAGCAGTACTTC. It encodes CASSYAGTSGNYEQYF.

This chain connects TRBV19 to TRBJ1-6; D perhaps matches TRBD1 (6 bases). Trimming pared 0 bases from V and 10 bases from J, leaving 13 bases between. Looked up from germline, CDR1 is LNHDA and CDR2 is SQIVND (reference sequence). The CDR3 spans 15 residues. The DNA for the CDR3 is TGTGCCAGTAGTATAGAGGCAGGGGTTAGCTCACCCCTCCACTTT. Its translation is CASSIEAGVSSPLHF.

The J gene is TRBJ2-7, the V gene TRBV5-1; possibly TRBD1 for D (5 bases). Trimming left V 0 bases short and J 3 bases short, with 16 bases between. This CDR3 comprises 16 residues. The germline CDR1 and CDR2 sequences are SGHRS and YFSETQ. The CDR3 bases are TGCGCCAGCAGCTTGGGAACGGGCAGGGTGGGCTACGAGCAGTACTTC. It specifies CASSLGTGRVGYEQYF.

This rearrangement joins TRBV19 to TRBJ2-7; TRBD1 matches 8 bases. In germline, CDR1 is LNHDA, CDR2 SQIVND (reference sequence). CDR3 length: 13 amino acids. V was clipped by 10 bases and J by 3 bases; unmatched bases: 8. CDR3 residues: CATRDRGFYEQYF. The CDR3, as DNA: TGTGCCACCAGAGACAGGGGATTCTACGAGCAGTACTTC.

This rearrangement joins TRBV6-2 or TRBV6-3 to TRBJ2-7; TRBD2 matches at 8 bases. J gave up 7 bases and V 2 bases, and 13 bases lay outside the gene matches. CDR1 MNHEY and CDR2 SVGEGT come from the germline V gene. The CDR3 consists of 16 residues. The CDR3 here is CASSYAKTSGPGEQYF. Here the CDR3 DNA reads TGTGCCAGCAGTTACGCAAAAACTAGCGGCCCTGGTGAGCAGTACTTC.